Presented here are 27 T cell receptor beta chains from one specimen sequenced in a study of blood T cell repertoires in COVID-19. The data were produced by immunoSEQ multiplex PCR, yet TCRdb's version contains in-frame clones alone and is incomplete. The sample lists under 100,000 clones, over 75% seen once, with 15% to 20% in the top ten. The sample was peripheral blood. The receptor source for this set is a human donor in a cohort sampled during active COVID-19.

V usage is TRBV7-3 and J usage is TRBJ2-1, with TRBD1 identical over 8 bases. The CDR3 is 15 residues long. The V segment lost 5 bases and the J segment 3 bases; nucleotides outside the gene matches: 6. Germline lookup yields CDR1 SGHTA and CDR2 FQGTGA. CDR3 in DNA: TGTGCCAGCAGCATCGACAGGGGCCACTACAATGAGCAGTTCTTC. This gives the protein CASSIDRGHYNEQFF.

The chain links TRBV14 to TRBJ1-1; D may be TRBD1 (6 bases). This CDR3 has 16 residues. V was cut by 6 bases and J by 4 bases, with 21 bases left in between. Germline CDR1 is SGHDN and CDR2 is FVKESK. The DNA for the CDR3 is TGTGCCAGCAGGGGGGCCCCTGGGTGGGCAGGCACTGAAGCTTTCTTT. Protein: CASRGAPGWAGTEAFF.

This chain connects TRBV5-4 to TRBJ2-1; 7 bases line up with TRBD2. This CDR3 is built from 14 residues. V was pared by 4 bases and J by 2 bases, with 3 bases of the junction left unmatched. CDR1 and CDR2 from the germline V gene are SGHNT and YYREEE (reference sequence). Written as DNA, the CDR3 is TGTGCCAGCAGCCGGCTAGCGGCCTACAATGAGCAGTTCTTC. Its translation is CASSRLAAYNEQFF. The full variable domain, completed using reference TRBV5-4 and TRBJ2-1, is ETGVTQSPTHLIKTRGQQVTLRCSSQSGHNTVSWYQQALGQGPQFIFQYYREEENGRGNFPPRFSGLQFPNYSSELNVNALELDDSALYLCASSRLAAYNEQFFGPGTRLTVL.

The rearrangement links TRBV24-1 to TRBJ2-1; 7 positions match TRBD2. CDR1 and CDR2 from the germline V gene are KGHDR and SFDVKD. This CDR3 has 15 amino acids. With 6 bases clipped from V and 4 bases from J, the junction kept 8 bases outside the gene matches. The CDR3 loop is CATSPGGSGYNEQFF. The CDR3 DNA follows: TGTGCCACCAGTCCCGGGGGGAGCGGTTACAATGAGCAGTTCTTC.

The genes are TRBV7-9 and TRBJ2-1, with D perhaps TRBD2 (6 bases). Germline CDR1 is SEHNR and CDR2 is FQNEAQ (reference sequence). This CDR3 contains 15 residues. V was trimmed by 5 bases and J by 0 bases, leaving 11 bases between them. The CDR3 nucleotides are TGTGCCAGCAGCCCGGCGGGGCCCTCCTACAATGAGCAGTTCTTC. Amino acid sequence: CASSPAGPSYNEQFF.

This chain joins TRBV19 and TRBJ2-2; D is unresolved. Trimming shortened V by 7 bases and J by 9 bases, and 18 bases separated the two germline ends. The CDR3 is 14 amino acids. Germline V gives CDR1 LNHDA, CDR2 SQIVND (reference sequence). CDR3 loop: CASNRSFRVRELFF. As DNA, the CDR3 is TGTGCCAGTAACCGATCGTTCCGGGTCCGGGAGCTGTTTTTT. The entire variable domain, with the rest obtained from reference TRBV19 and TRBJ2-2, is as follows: DGGITQSPKYLFRKEGQNVTLSCEQNLNHDAMYWYRQDPGQGLRLIYYSQIVNDFQKGDIAEGYSVSREKKESFPLTVTSAQKNPTAFYLCASNRSFRVRELFFGEGSRLTVL.

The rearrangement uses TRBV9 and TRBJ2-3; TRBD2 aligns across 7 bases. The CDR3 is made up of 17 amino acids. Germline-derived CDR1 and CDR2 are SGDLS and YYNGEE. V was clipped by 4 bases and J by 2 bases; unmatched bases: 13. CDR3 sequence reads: CASSPPPSSGYTDTQYF. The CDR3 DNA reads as TGTGCCAGCAGCCCCCCCCCTTCTAGCGGCTACACAGATACGCAGTATTTT.

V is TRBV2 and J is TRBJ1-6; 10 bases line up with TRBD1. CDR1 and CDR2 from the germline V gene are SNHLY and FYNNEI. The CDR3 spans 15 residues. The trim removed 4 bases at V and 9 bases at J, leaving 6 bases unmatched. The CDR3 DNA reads TGTGCCAGCAGTGGAGACGACAGGGGGCCTTCACCCCTCCACTTT. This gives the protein CASSGDDRGPSPLHF.

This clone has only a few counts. Written as DNA, the CDR3 is TGTGCCAGTCTCGAAGGGGAACCTGGAAACACCATATATTTT. Translating gives CASLEGEPGNTIYF. The chain uses TRBV6-5 and TRBJ1-3; the D gene is possibly TRBD1 (5 bases). The CDR3 has 14 residues. Trimming pared 9 bases from V and 2 bases from J, leaving 14 bases between. CDR1 and CDR2 from the germline V gene are MNHEY and SVGAGI.

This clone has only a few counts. Here the CDR3 reads CASSTLGSGELFF. The CDR3 bases are TGTGCCAGCAGTACACTAGGATCCGGGGAGCTGTTTTTT. V and J are TRBV2 and TRBJ2-2; TRBD2 is a possible D gene (5 bases). The V end lost 5 bases, the J end lost 6 bases, and 10 bases lay between the germline ends. The CDR3 is 13 residues long. From germline, CDR1 is SNHLY and CDR2 FYNNEI.

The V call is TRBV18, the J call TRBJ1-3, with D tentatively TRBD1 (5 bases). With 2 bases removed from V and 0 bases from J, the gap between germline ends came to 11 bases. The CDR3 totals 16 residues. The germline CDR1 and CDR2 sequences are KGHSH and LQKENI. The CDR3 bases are TGTGCCAGCTCACCATCACAGGACCCCTCTGGAAACACCATATATTTT. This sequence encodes CASSPSQDPSGNTIYF.

The CDR3 DNA reads TGTGCCAGCAGCTTAGATCGGGACAGGGGGCGCGAGCAGTACTTC. It is translated as CASSLDRDRGREQYF. The chain is built from TRBV11-2 and TRBJ2-7, with 12 bases matching TRBD1. Germline assignment: CDR1 SGHAT and CDR2 FQNNGV. The CDR3 consists of 15 residues. Trimming cost V 0 bases and J 6 bases; bases outside gene matches: 3.

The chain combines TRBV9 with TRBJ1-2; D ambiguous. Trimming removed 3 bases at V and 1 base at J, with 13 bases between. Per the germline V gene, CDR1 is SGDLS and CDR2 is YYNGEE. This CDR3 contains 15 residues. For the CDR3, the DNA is TGTGCCAGCAGCGCGGAGGGCCCTCATAACTATGGCTACACCTTC. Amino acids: CASSAEGPHNYGYTF.

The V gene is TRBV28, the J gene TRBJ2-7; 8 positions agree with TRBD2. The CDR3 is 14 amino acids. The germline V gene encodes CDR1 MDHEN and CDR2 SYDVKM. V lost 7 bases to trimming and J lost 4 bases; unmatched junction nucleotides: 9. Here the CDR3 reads CASTGGDLVYEQYF. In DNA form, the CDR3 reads TGTGCCAGCACGGGAGGGGATCTAGTGTACGAGCAGTACTTC.

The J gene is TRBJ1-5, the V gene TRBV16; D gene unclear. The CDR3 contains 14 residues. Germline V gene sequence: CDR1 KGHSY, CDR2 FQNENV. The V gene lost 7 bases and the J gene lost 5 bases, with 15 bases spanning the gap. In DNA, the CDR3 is TGTGCCAGCACCTCCCGGACTGCGGATCAGCCCCAGCATTTT. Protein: CASTSRTADQPQHF.

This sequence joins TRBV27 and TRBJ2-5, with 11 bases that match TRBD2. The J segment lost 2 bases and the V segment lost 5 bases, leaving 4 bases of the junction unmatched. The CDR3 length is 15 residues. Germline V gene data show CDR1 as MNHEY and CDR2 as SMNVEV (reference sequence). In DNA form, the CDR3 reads TGTGCCAGCAGTCCACGACTAGCGGGGCAAGAGACCCAGTACTTC. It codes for CASSPRLAGQETQYF.

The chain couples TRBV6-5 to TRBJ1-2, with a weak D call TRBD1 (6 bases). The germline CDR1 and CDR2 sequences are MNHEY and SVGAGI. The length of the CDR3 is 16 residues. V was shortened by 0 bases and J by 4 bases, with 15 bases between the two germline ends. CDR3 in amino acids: CASSYSKHRESYGYTF. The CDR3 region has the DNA TGTGCCAGCAGTTACTCGAAACACAGGGAGTCCTATGGCTACACCTTC.

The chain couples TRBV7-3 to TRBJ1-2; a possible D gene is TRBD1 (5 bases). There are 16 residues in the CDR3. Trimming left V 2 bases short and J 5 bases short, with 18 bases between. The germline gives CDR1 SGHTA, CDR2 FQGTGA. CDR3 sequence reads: CASSLSPGLTSYGYTF. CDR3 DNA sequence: TGTGCCAGCAGCTTATCACCGGGACTGACTTCTTATGGCTACACCTTC.

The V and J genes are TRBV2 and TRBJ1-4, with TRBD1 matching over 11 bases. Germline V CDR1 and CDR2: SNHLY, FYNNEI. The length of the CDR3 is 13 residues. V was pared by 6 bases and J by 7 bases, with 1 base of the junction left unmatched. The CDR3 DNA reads TGTGCCAGCAGAGGACAGGGGGCTGAAAAACTGTTTTTT. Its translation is CASRGQGAEKLFF.

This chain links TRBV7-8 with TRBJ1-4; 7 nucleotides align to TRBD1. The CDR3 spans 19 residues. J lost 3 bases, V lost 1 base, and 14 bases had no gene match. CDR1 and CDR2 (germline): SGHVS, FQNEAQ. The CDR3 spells CASSLVYRGESTANEKLFF. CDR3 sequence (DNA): TGTGCCAGCAGCTTAGTGTACAGGGGAGAGTCCACGGCTAATGAAAAACTGTTTTTT.

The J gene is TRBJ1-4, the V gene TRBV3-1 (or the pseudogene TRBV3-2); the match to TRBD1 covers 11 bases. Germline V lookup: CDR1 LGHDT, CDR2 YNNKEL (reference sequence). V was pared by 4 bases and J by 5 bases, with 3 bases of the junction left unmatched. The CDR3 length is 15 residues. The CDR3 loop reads CASSPRDRGNEKLFF. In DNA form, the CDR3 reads TGTGCCAGCAGCCCCCGGGACAGGGGGAATGAAAAACTGTTTTTT.

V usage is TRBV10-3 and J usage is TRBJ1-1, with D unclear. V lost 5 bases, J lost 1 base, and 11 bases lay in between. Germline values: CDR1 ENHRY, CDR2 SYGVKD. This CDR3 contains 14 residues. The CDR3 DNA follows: TGTGCCATCAGTACCCAGGCCCAGAACACTGAAGCTTTCTTT. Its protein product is CAISTQAQNTEAFF.

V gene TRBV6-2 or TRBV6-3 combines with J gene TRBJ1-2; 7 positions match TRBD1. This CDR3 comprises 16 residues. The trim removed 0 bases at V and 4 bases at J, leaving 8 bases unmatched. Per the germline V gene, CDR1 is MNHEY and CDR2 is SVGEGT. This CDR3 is CASSYSGDRLGYGYTF. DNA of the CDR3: TGTGCCAGCAGTTACTCTGGGGACAGATTAGGCTATGGCTACACCTTC.

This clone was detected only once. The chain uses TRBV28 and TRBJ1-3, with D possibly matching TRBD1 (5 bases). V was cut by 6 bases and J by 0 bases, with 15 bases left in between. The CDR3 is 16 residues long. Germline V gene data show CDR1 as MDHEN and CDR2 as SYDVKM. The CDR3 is CASSFIDRLSGNTIYF. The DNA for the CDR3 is TGTGCCAGCAGCTTCATTGACAGACTCTCTGGAAACACCATATATTTT.

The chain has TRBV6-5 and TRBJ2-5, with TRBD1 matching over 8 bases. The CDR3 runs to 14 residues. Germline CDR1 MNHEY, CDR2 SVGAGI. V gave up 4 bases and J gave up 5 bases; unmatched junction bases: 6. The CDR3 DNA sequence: TGTGCCAGCAGTTCAGGGGGCGCCGCCGAGACCCAGTACTTC. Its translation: CASSSGGAAETQYF.

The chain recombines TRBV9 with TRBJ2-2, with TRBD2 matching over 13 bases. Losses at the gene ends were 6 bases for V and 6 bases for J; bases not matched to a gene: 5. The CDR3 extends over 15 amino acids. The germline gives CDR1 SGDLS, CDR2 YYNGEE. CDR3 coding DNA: TGTGCCAGCACCCCTACTAGCGGGGGGGCCGGGGAGCTGTTTTTT. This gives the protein CASTPTSGGAGELFF.

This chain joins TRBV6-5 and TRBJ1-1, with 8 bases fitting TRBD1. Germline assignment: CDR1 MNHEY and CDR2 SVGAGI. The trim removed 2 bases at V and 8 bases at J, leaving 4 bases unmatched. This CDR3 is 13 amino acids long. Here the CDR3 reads CASSYTPGGEAFF. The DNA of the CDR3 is TGTGCCAGCAGTTACACCCCAGGGGGCGAAGCTTTCTTT.